The rows below give T cell receptor beta chains drawn from one sample of a study of OX40 agonist ivuxolimab in advanced cancers. The data were produced by immunoSEQ multiplex PCR, yet TCRdb's version contains in-frame clones alone and is incomplete. The data contain 52,000 or so clones, 93% of them seen just once; the ten biggest clones take up 15% to 20%. The sequencing used CD4+ or CD8+ T cells sorted from blood, collected in a trial of the OX40 agonist ivuxolimab. The receptors originated from an adult with an advanced solid tumor such as melanoma, head and neck, liver or kidney cancer. Each CDR3 is given with its conserved first and last residue. D genes are given only for firm matches. A row's size may be missing; if present it is once, few, many or a size class.

J	V	size	D	DNA	CDR3
TRBJ1-4	TRBV19	-	TRBD1	TGTGCCAGTAGTATAGATCATGGGACAGATGCAACTAATGAAAAACTGTTTTTT	CASSIDHGTDATNEKLFF
TRBJ2-2	TRBV9	once	TRBD2	TGTGCCAGCAGCGTAGTTGGACTAGCGGTCAACACCGGGGAGCTGTTTTTT	CASSVVGLAVNTGELFF
TRBJ2-7	TRBV28	-	-	TGTGCCAGCAGTTTCAACGGGGACGGATCCTACGAGCAGTACTTC	CASSFNGDGSYEQYF
TRBJ2-1	TRBV13	-	TRBD2	TGTGCCAGCAGCTCGGGACTAGGGGGACCTTACAATGAGCAGTTCTTC	CASSSGLGGPYNEQFF
TRBJ2-3	TRBV10-3	-	-	TGTGCCATCACAGAAGCGGCCCATAGCACAGATACGCAGTATTTT	CAITEAAHSTDTQYF
TRBJ2-7	TRBV28	-	-	TGTGCCAGCAGTTTAGGGAACTACGAGCAGTACTTC	CASSLGNYEQYF
TRBJ1-1	TRBV5-1	-	-	TGCGCCAGCAGCTTGGCCGGCAGGGGCTATGAAGCTTTCTTT	CASSLAGRGYEAFF
TRBJ2-1	TRBV5-8	-	TRBD1	TGTGCCAGCAGCTTGGCAGGGGGAACGAATGAGCAGTTCTTC	CASSLAGGTNEQFF
TRBJ2-3	TRBV28	-	-	TGTGCCAGCAGTTTTTTCGGGGAGACAGATACGCAGTATTTT	CASSFFGETDTQYF
TRBJ1-1	TRBV29-1	-	-	TGCAGCGCCAATTTGGGGGAATACTTCTTT	CSANLGEYFF
TRBJ2-7	TRBV27	once	-	TGTGCCAGCAGTTTAAATATTGGGCGACTAAAATACGAGCAGTACTTC	CASSLNIGRLKYEQYF
TRBJ2-7	TRBV7-2	-	TRBD2	TGTGCCAGCAGCCACGGGGGGGGTTACGAGCAGTACTTC	CASSHGGGYEQYF
TRBJ2-3	TRBV11-1	-	TRBD2	TGTGCCAGCAGCCCGCCTTTAGGGGAAATAGCGGGAGTGGGAGATACGCAGTATTTT	CASSPPLGEIAGVGDTQYF
TRBJ2-3	TRBV27	-	-	TGTGCCAGCAGTTCGGGAAGGGATACGCAGTATTTT	CASSSGRDTQYF
TRBJ2-7	TRBV6-5	-	-	TGTGCCAGCAGTTACTCTGAGGTCCCCGGTTGGGGAGAGCAGTACTTC	CASSYSEVPGWGEQYF
TRBJ2-2	TRBV27	-	TRBD1	TGTGCCAGCAGTTTCGGTGCAGGGGGCGCTTCCGGGGAGCTGTTTTTT	CASSFGAGGASGELFF
TRBJ2-7	TRBV2	-	TRBD1	TGTGCCAGCAGTGAAGGGAGACAGGGGGATTACGAGCAGTACTTC	CASSEGRQGDYEQYF
TRBJ1-4	TRBV28	-	TRBD1	TGTGCCAGCAGTACCCACGGACAGGGCCAAGGAGAAAAACTGTTTTTT	CASSTHGQGQGEKLFF
TRBJ1-2	TRBV28	-	-	TGTGCCAGCAGTCCCCGGGAGGGAGGACGCTATGGCTACACCTTC	CASSPREGGRYGYTF
TRBJ2-7	TRBV5-5	-	-	TGTGCCAGCAGCGCCTACGGACGGGCCTCCTACGAGCAGTACTTC	CASSAYGRASYEQYF
TRBJ1-2	TRBV7-8	-	-	TGTGCCAGCAGCTTGGGACGGGGACGGTATGGCTACACCTTC	CASSLGRGRYGYTF
TRBJ1-1	TRBV19	-	-	TGTGCCAGTAGTGGTACAGGAACCACTGAAGCTTTCTTT	CASSGTGTTEAFF
TRBJ2-1	TRBV10-3	-	TRBD1	TGTGCCATCAGTGAGTCGACTCGGACAGGGATTGACAATGAGCAGTTCTTC	CAISESTRTGIDNEQFF
TRBJ2-7	TRBV7-9	-	TRBD2	TGTGCCAGCAGCCCCGGGGCAGCGGGAGGGGAGGAGGAGCAGTACTTC	CASSPGAAGGEEEQYF
TRBJ2-7	TRBV7-9	-	-	TGTGCCAGCAGCCTCCAGGTAAACTCCTACGAGCAGTACTTC	CASSLQVNSYEQYF
TRBJ2-5	TRBV7-8	-	-	TGTGCCAGCAGCCTAGGGGCACGGTACCAAGAGACCCAGTACTTC	CASSLGARYQETQYF
TRBJ2-7	TRBV27	-	TRBD2	TGTGCCAGCAGTCCTCTAGCGGAAGGGGCCTCCTACGAGCAGTACTTC	CASSPLAEGASYEQYF
TRBJ2-5	TRBV28	-	-	TGTGCCAGCAGTTTATATCCGACAGACCAAGAGACCCAGTACTTC	CASSLYPTDQETQYF
TRBJ2-5	TRBV6-5	-	-	TGTGCCAGCAGGCCCAGGATTACGATCCAAGAGACCCAGTACTTC	CASRPRITIQETQYF
TRBJ2-1	TRBV9	-	TRBD2	TGTGCCAGCAGCGTAGGAGGTAGCGGGATATCGAGTGAGCAGTTCTTC	CASSVGGSGISSEQFF
TRBJ1-2	TRBV5-4	-	-	TGTGCCAGCAGCTTGGGAAGCATCACAGGGTCATTTGGCTACACCTTC	CASSLGSITGSFGYTF
TRBJ2-7	TRBV11-2	-	-	TGTGCCAGCAGCCCCCTGTGGGGCTCCTACGAGCAGTACTTC	CASSPLWGSYEQYF